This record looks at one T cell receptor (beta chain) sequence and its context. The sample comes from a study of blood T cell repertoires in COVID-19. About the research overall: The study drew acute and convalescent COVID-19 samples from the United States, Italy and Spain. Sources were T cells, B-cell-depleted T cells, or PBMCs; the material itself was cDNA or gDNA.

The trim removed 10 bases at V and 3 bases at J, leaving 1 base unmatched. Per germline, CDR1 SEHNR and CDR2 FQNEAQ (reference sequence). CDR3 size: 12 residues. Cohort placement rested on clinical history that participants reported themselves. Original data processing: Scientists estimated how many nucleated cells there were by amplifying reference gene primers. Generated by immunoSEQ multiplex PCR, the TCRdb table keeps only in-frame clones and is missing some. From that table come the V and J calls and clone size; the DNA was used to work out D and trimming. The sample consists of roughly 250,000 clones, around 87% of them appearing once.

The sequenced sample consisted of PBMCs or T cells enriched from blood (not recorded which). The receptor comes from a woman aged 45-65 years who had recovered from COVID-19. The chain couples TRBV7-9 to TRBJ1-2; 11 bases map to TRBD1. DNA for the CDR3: TGTGCCACGGGACAGGGGGACTATGGCTACACCTTC. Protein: CATGQGDYGYTF.